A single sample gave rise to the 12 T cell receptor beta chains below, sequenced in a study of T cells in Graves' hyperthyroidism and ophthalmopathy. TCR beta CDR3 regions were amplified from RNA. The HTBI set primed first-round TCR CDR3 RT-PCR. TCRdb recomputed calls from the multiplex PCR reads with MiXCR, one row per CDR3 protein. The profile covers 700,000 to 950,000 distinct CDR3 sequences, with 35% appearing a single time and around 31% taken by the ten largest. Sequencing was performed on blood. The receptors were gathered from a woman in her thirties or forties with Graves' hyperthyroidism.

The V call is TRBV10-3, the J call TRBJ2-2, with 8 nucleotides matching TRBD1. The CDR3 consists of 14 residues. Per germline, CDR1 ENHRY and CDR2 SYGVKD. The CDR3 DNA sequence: TGTGCTCCTGGGCAGGGGGCCGACACCGGGGAGCTGTTTTTT. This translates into CAPGQGADTGELFF.

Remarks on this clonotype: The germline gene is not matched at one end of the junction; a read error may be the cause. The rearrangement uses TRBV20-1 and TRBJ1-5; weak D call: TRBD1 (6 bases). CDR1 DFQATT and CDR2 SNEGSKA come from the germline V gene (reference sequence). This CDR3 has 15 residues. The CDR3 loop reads CSAYSGGAGNEPQHF. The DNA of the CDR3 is TGCAGTGCTTATAGCGGGGGGGCCGGCAATGAGCCCCAGCATTTT.

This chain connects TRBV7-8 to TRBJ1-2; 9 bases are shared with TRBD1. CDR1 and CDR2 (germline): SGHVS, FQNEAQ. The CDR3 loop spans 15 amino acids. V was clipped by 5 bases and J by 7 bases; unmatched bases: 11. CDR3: CASSPGDRVGPGYTF. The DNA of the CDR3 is TGTGCCAGCAGCCCAGGGGACAGGGTGGGTCCTGGCTACACCTTC. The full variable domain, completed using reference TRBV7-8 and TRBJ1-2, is GAGVSQSPRYKVAKRGQDVALRCDPISGHVSLFWYQQALGQGPEFLTYFQNEAQLDKSGLPSDRFFAERPEGSVSTLKIQRTQQEDSAVYLCASSPGDRVGPGYTFGSGTRLTVV.

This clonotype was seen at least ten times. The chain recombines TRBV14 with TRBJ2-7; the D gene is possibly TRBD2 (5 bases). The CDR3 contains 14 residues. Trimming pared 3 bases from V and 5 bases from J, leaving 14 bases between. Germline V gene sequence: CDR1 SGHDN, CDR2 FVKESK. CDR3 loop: CASSHTGIDDEQYF. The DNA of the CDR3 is TGTGCCAGCAGCCATACGGGGATAGACGACGAGCAGTACTTC.

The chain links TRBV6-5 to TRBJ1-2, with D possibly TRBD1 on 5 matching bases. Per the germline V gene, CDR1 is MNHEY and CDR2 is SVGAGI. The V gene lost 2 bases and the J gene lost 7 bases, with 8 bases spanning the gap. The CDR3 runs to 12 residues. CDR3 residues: CASSYAGLGYTF. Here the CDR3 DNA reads TGTGCCAGCAGTTACGCAGGGCTTGGCTACACCTTC.

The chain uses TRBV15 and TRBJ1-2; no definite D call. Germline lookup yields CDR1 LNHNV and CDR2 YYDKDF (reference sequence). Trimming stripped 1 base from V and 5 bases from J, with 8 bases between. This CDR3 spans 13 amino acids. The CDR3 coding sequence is TGTGCCACCAGCAGAGTGGCCCGATATGGCTACACCTTC. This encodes CATSRVARYGYTF.

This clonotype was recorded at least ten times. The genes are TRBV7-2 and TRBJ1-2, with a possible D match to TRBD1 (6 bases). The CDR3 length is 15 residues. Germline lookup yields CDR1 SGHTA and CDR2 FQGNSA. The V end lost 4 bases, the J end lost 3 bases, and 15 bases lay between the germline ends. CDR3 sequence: CASSYRDRGHYGYTF. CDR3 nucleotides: TGTGCCAGCAGCTACAGGGATCGGGGGCACTATGGCTACACCTTC.

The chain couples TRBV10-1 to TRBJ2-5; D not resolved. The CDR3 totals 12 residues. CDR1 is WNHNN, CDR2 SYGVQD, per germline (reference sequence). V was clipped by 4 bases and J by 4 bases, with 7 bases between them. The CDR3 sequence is CASSVKRETQYF. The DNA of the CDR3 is TGCGCCAGCAGTGTAAAGCGAGAGACCCAGTACTTC.

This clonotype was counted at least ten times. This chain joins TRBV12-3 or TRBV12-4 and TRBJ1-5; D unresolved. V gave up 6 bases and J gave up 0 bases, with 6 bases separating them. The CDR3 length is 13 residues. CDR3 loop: CASSAYSNQPQHF. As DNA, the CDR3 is TGTGCCAGCAGCGCGTATAGCAATCAGCCCCAGCATTTT.

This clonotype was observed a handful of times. The CDR3 DNA reads as TGTGCCAGCAGCCGACAGGGCCCACGCGGCAACACTGAAGCTTTCTTT. Protein sequence: CASSRQGPRGNTEAFF. The V call is TRBV14, the J call TRBJ1-1; TRBD1 agrees at 7 bases. Trimming cost V 4 bases and J 2 bases; bases outside gene matches: 10. The CDR3 runs 16 residues. Germline CDR1 and CDR2: SGHDN and FVKESK.

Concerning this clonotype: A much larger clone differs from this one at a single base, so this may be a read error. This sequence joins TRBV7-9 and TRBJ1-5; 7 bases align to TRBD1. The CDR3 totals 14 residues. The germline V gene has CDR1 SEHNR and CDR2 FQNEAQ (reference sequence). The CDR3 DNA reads TGTGTCAGCAGCCAAAGCGACAGGGATCAGCCCCAGCATTTT. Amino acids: CVSSQSDRDQPQHF.

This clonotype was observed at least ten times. The CDR3 here is CASSLEGGHQPQHF. The CDR3 DNA reads as TGTGCCAGCAGCTTAGAAGGGGGCCATCAGCCCCAGCATTTT. This chain connects TRBV7-9 to TRBJ1-5, with 7 bases that match TRBD1. V lost 1 base and J lost 5; bases outside the gene matches: 2. Germline-derived CDR1 and CDR2 are SEHNR and FQNEAQ (reference sequence). The CDR3 consists of 14 residues.